Following are 23 T cell receptor beta chains from one sample sequenced in a study of human T cells and chemical hapten exposure. As for time point: patch test 2, 6 weeks after DPC sensitization. Treatment defined: therapeutic diphenylcyclopropenone sensitization with weekly scalp DPC. TCRdb itself ran the RACE reads through MiXCR, one entry per CDR3 protein. The data show a few hundred thousand distinct CDR3 sequences, with about 6% seen just once and under 7% held by the top ten. Sample: whole blood, taken in connection with sensitization to the hapten diphenylcyclopropenone (DPC). All receptors derive from a woman aged 18-29 years with alopecia areata. Some clones in this sample may be carry-over from other donors' samples.

This clonotype appeared a few times. The chain employs TRBV24-1 and TRBJ2-2, with D possibly matching TRBD1 (5 bases). This CDR3 comprises 14 residues. CDR1 and CDR2 from the germline V gene are KGHDR and SFDVKD. Deletions cut 7 bases from V and 1 base from J, with 9 bases between. CDR3 in amino acids: CATRDTGNTGELFF. CDR3 nucleotides: TGTGCCACCAGGGATACAGGGAACACCGGGGAGCTGTTTTTT.

The table lists this clonotype with a few counts. V and J are TRBV6-2 or TRBV6-3 and TRBJ1-2; D gene uncertain. CDR1 and CDR2 (germline): MNHEY, SVGEGT. Between the trimmed V and J ends, which lost 8 bases and 11 bases, there was a span of 27 bases. This CDR3 is 15 amino acids long. CDR3 DNA: TGTGCCAGCGTATCCTCCTCCCTTAGGACGAACCCATACACCTTC. This encodes CASVSSSLRTNPYTF.

At least ten counts were recorded for this clonotype. The V gene is TRBV7-2, the J gene TRBJ1-1; no definite D call. Germline-derived CDR1 and CDR2 are SGHTA and FQGNSA. The CDR3 is 14 residues long. V gave up 3 bases and J gave up 1 base, with 9 bases separating them. This chain's CDR3 is CASSLNPENTEAFF. CDR3 in DNA: TGTGCCAGCAGCTTGAATCCGGAGAACACTGAAGCTTTCTTT.

This clonotype was found many times. This chain links TRBV5-1 with TRBJ1-5; a weak D match, TRBD1 (6 bases). V lost 3 bases and J lost 7, with 11 bases in between. Germline V lookup: CDR1 SGHRS, CDR2 YFSETQ. The CDR3 length is 13 residues. The DNA for the CDR3 is TGCGCCAGCAGCTCCGAGGGGGGGCAGCCCCAGCATTTT. Translating gives CASSSEGGQPQHF.

This clonotype was counted ten times or more. V is TRBV28 and J is TRBJ1-6; possible D gene TRBD1, 5 bases. Germline assignment: CDR1 MDHEN and CDR2 SYDVKM. The length of the CDR3 is 16 residues. The ends were cut back, 6 bases at V and 7 bases at J, with 19 bases in the middle. The CDR3 loop is CASRDGGERYNSPLHF. The CDR3 DNA reads TGTGCCAGCAGGGATGGGGGAGAAAGGTACAATTCACCCCTCCACTTT.

This clonotype was observed a handful of times. The rearrangement links TRBV18 to TRBJ2-2; TRBD1 aligns across 7 bases. The V and J ends lost 3 bases and 4 bases, in that order; junction bases with no gene match: 8. CDR1 KGHSH and CDR2 LQKENI come from the germline V gene. This CDR3 contains 16 residues. CDR3 coding DNA: TGTGCCAGCTCACCTCGAAGGGGGCCGGGCACCGGGGAGCTGTTTTTT. Encoded protein: CASSPRRGPGTGELFF.

This clonotype has just a few counts. This sequence joins TRBV20-1 and TRBJ2-7; D ambiguous. The CDR3 contains 13 residues. The germline V gene has CDR1 DFQATT and CDR2 SNEGSKA (reference sequence). With 4 bases removed from V and 2 bases from J, the gap between germline ends came to 12 bases. In DNA, the CDR3 is TGCAGTGCTAAGGAATCTTGGCCCTACGAGCAGTACTTC. Translating gives CSAKESWPYEQYF.

The sample holds many counts of this clonotype. This chain uses TRBV4-3 with TRBJ1-2; D remains ambiguous. This CDR3 is 16 amino acids long. Germline-derived CDR1 and CDR2 are LGHNA and YSLEER. Trimming stripped 3 bases from V and 0 bases from J, with 14 bases between. This CDR3 is CASSQLPKGSNYGYTF. The CDR3 DNA follows: TGCGCCAGCAGCCAGCTCCCCAAGGGATCTAACTATGGCTACACCTTC.

This clonotype was recorded many times. The rearrangement uses TRBV7-9 and TRBJ1-1; D is perhaps TRBD1 (5 bases). The CDR3 totals 13 residues. V lost 1 base, J lost 7 bases, and 10 bases lay in between. CDR1 and CDR2 from the germline V gene are SEHNR and FQNEAQ (reference sequence). CDR3 coding DNA: TGTGCCAGCAGCTTAGGGGGCGGCTTTGAAGCTTTCTTT. This translates into CASSLGGGFEAFF.

The V call is TRBV6-1, the J call TRBJ2-7, with TRBD1 matching over 8 bases. The CDR3 loop spans 16 amino acids. V was pared by 5 bases and J by 3 bases, with 12 bases of the junction left unmatched. Germline CDR1 MNHNS, CDR2 SASEGT. The CDR3 loop is CASSRTGRGLRYEQYF. The CDR3 DNA follows: TGTGCCAGCAGTCGAACGGGCAGGGGGCTCCGCTACGAGCAGTACTTC.

This clonotype was detected many times. The chain links TRBV5-6 to TRBJ2-7; a possible D gene is TRBD2 (6 bases). The CDR3 contains 12 residues. Between the trimmed V and J ends, which lost 5 bases and 3 bases, there was a span of 9 bases. Germline values: CDR1 SGHDT, CDR2 YYEEEE. CDR3 sequence (DNA): TGTGCCAGCAGTTTCGGGGGCTACGAGCAGTACTTC. Translated: CASSFGGYEQYF.

This clonotype came up a few times. The chain employs TRBV5-1 and TRBJ1-1; no definite D call. Germline CDR1 reads SGHRS; CDR2 reads YFSETQ. The CDR3 totals 14 residues. V lost 4 bases and J 6 bases, leaving 16 bases between the germline ends. The CDR3 DNA reads as TGCGCCAGCAGCCCCGAGAATGCGGACCCTGAAGCTTTCTTT. It yields the protein CASSPENADPEAFF.

The chain joins TRBV6-6 to TRBJ1-4; D uncertain. This CDR3 has 14 amino acids. V shed 5 bases and J shed 8 bases, with 15 bases lying between them. Per germline, CDR1 MNHNY and CDR2 SVGAGI (reference sequence). The CDR3 DNA follows: TGTGCCAGCAGTCGTCCAACCACCAGGGAAAAACTGTTTTTT. As protein: CASSRPTTREKLFF.

This clonotype was recorded at least ten times. This chain joins TRBV2 and TRBJ1-6; 8 bases fit TRBD1. The germline V gene encodes CDR1 SNHLY and CDR2 FYNNEI. This CDR3 spans 16 amino acids. The trim removed 2 bases at V and 7 bases at J, leaving 7 bases unmatched. CDR3 in amino acids: CASSEKGQATNSPLHF. Here the CDR3 DNA reads TGTGCCAGCAGTGAAAAGGGACAGGCGACCAATTCACCCCTCCACTTT.

J is TRBJ1-3 and V is TRBV2; 12 nucleotides agree with TRBD1. The CDR3 consists of 17 residues. V lost 3 bases, J lost 3 bases, and 6 bases stayed unmatched. Germline-derived CDR1 and CDR2 are SNHLY and FYNNEI. The CDR3 loop reads CASSEGQGAGSGNTIYF. The CDR3 nucleotides are TGTGCCAGCAGTGAGGGACAGGGGGCTGGAAGTGGAAACACCATATATTTT.

The chain has TRBV14 and TRBJ2-5, with D perhaps TRBD1 (5 bases). The germline V gene has CDR1 SGHDN and CDR2 FVKESK. The length of the CDR3 is 14 residues. V lost 3 bases and J 2 bases, leaving 10 bases between the germline ends. The CDR3 region has the DNA TGTGCCAGCAGCCAGCGACAGAGACAAGAGACCCAGTACTTC. It is translated as CASSQRQRQETQYF.

This clonotype showed up many times. The gene calls are TRBV18 and TRBJ1-4; D is uncertain. This CDR3 region has 14 residues. Trimming left V 1 base short and J 3 bases short, with 6 bases between. Germline V gives CDR1 KGHSH, CDR2 LQKENI. The CDR3 loop is CASSPRGANEKLFF. The CDR3 DNA reads as TGTGCCAGCTCACCACGGGGAGCTAATGAAAAACTGTTTTTT. The full variable domain, completed using reference TRBV18 and TRBJ1-4, is NAGVMQNPRHLVRRRGQEARLRCSPMKGHSHVYWYRQLPEEGLKFMVYLQKENIIDESGMPKERFSAEFPKEGPSILRIQQVVRGDSAAYFCASSPRGANEKLFFGSGTQLSVL.

The table lists this clonotype with many counts. J is TRBJ1-5 and V is TRBV6-6, with D perhaps TRBD1 (5 bases). V lost 2 bases and J 4 bases, leaving 15 bases between the germline ends. The CDR3 has 16 amino acids. Germline V lookup: CDR1 MNHNY, CDR2 SVGAGI (reference sequence). In DNA, the CDR3 is TGTGCCAGCAGTTACGGCGGGGGTCAGAAGAATCAGCCCCAGCATTTT. Encoded protein: CASSYGGGQKNQPQHF.

The rearrangement uses TRBV11-2 and TRBJ2-3; weak D call: TRBD2 (6 bases). This CDR3 contains 17 residues. Germline-derived CDR1 and CDR2 are SGHAT and FQNNGV. The V and J ends lost 2 bases and 7 bases respectively, with 22 bases between them. CDR3 coding DNA: TGTGCCAGCAGCTTAACCGGAATGATCGGTCGGGGGAATACGCAGTATTTT. Protein: CASSLTGMIGRGNTQYF.

The sample holds a few counts of this clonotype. One end of the junction is discordant with germline, which a read error may explain. The V and J genes are TRBV25-1 and TRBJ1-6; D not resolved. CDR3 size: 9 residues. The germline gives CDR1 MGHDK, CDR2 SYGVNS. CDR3 DNA sequence: TGCGTGCAGAGACTTATATCCCACTTT. It yields the protein CVQRLISHF.

This chain uses TRBV25-1 with TRBJ2-7; D uncertain. This CDR3 comprises 11 residues. Germline values: CDR1 MGHDK, CDR2 SYGVNS. V was pared by 8 bases and J by 12 bases, with 17 bases between. Here the CDR3 DNA reads TGTGCCAGCTCGGATATGGGTGCTACGTACTTC. Translation gives CASSDMGATYF.

This clonotype was found many times. The chain is built from TRBV20-1 and TRBJ1-2, with D perhaps matching TRBD1 (6 bases). Trimming removed 4 bases at V and 8 bases at J, with 14 bases between. Germline V CDR1 and CDR2: DFQATT, SNEGSKA (reference sequence). CDR3 length: 12 amino acids. CDR3 loop: CSAITTGIGYTF. CDR3 sequence (DNA): TGCAGTGCTATAACAACAGGGATCGGCTACACCTTC.

The V and J genes are TRBV9 and TRBJ2-5; perhaps TRBD1 as D (5 bases). Trimming removed 1 base at V and 5 bases at J, with 6 bases between. The length of the CDR3 is 12 residues. CDR1 SGDLS and CDR2 YYNGEE come from the germline V gene. The DNA for the CDR3 is TGTGCCAGCAGCGTATCAGGGGAGACCCAGTACTTC. Translated: CASSVSGETQYF.